The 17 T cell receptor beta chains reported below all come from one sample, sequenced in a study of regulatory T cells in long-lasting Graves disease. Libraries of TCR beta came from iRepertoire HTBI primers plus Arm-PCR of CDR3 regions. One entry per CDR3 protein, called by TCRdb with MiXCR from the multiplex PCR reads. The sample yields 350,000 to 500,000 distinct CDR3 sequences, 16% seen once. The time point denotes: newly diagnosed GD, antithyroid drugs for less than 3 months. PBMC RNA served as the TCR library source. This sample also appeared in a second study, on T cells in Graves' hyperthyroidism and ophthalmopathy.

The sample in question was peripheral blood mononuclear cells (PBMCs), obtained at new diagnosis, from a patient treated with antithyroid drugs. These receptor sequences come from a woman aged 18 to 35 with Graves disease.

This clonotype has at least ten counts. V and J are TRBV2 and TRBJ1-2, with 10 bases lining up with TRBD1. In germline, CDR1 is SNHLY, CDR2 FYNNEI. Unmatched junction bases numbered 8, after V lost 3 bases and J lost 7 bases. This CDR3 region has 15 residues. The CDR3 here is CASSDAGQGRSGYTF. The CDR3, as DNA: TGTGCCAGCAGTGATGCGGGACAGGGGCGGAGTGGCTACACCTTC. Combining the CDR3 with reference TRBV2 and TRBJ1-2 gives the whole variable domain EPEVTQTPSHQVTQMGQEVILRCVPISNHLYFYWYRQILGQKVEFLVSFYNNEISEKSEIFDDQFSVERPDGSNFTLKIRSTKLEDSAMYFCASSDAGQGRSGYTFGSGTRLTVV.

Regarding this clonotype: Being one base from a much bigger clone, this may be a read error. J is TRBJ2-7 and V is TRBV28; D gene uncertain. Germline CDR1 reads MDHEN; CDR2 reads SYDVKM. CDR3 size: 11 residues. The CDR3 nucleotides read TGTGCCAGTACAGTTAACTACGGGCAGTACTTC. Translated: CASTVNYGQYF.

Of note for this clonotype: This likely comes from a read error, as the CDR3 has no conserved phenylalanine or tryptophan at its end. This chain joins TRBV11-2 and TRBJ2-6; D uncertain. This CDR3 contains 15 residues. Germline-derived CDR1 and CDR2 are SGHAT and FQNNGV. In DNA form, the CDR3 reads TGCGCCAGCAGCCACTGGGGCTCTGGGGCCAACGTCCTGACTCTC. It encodes CASSHWGSGANVLTL.

Many counts were recorded for this clonotype. The chain joins TRBV2 to TRBJ2-1; 8 nucleotides align to TRBD2. Germline CDR1 and CDR2: SNHLY and FYNNEI. The ends lost 1 base at V and 8 bases at J; junction bases unmatched: 7. This CDR3 comprises 15 residues. CDR3 nucleotides: TGTGCCAGCAGTGAAGGGTTAGCGGGGACTCATGAGCAGTTCTTC. Its protein is CASSEGLAGTHEQFF.

This clonotype was seen a few times. The chain has TRBV5-1 and TRBJ2-1; 8 bases are a match to TRBD2. V lost 4 bases to trimming and J lost 7 bases; unmatched junction nucleotides: 10. CDR3 length: 15 amino acids. The germline CDR1 and CDR2 sequences are SGHRS and YFSETQ. The chain's CDR3 is CASSTGVLAGNEQFF. The CDR3 DNA reads as TGCGCCAGCAGCACTGGGGTTTTAGCGGGGAATGAGCAGTTCTTC.

The table lists this clonotype with a few counts. The chain is built from TRBV29-1 and TRBJ2-1; D is unclear. The CDR3 has 14 amino acids. Trimming cost V 3 bases and J 0 bases, with 9 bases left between them. The germline CDR1 and CDR2 sequences are SQVTM and ANQGSEA. The CDR3 coding sequence is TGCAGCGTTGAGATTCAGAGCTCCTACAATGAGCAGTTCTTC. Translated: CSVEIQSSYNEQFF.

The chain has TRBV25-1 and TRBJ2-2, with D uncertain. CDR3 length equals 15 residues. Germline assignment: CDR1 MGHDK and CDR2 SYGVNS. Trimming cost V 1 base and J 1 base, with 7 bases left between them. CDR3 protein: CASSELRVNTGELFF. CDR3 nucleotides: TGTGCCAGCAGTGAATTAAGGGTGAACACCGGGGAGCTGTTTTTT.

The chain links TRBV29-1 to TRBJ1-1; a weak D match, TRBD1 (5 bases). This CDR3 contains 13 residues. The germline V gene has CDR1 SQVTM and CDR2 ANQGSEA. Trimming left V 8 bases short and J 4 bases short, with 17 bases between. The CDR3 spells CSTWEGMGTEAFF. The CDR3 region has the DNA TGCAGCACCTGGGAGGGGATGGGCACTGAAGCTTTCTTT.

This clonotype has at least ten counts. The rearrangement joins TRBV5-5 to TRBJ2-4; D is possibly TRBD1 (5 bases). The CDR3 totals 16 residues. Germline V gives CDR1 SGHKS, CDR2 YYEKEE (reference sequence). V lost 1 base to trimming and J lost 3 bases, with 14 bases between them. The CDR3 sequence: CASSLQGAYGKNIQYF. The CDR3 DNA reads as TGTGCCAGCAGCTTGCAAGGGGCCTACGGCAAAAACATTCAGTACTTC.

This clonotype was found a few times. At one end, the junction sequence differs from germline, possibly due to a read error. This rearrangement joins TRBV7-9 to TRBJ2-1; 8 bases align to TRBD1. Germline CDR1 SEHNR, CDR2 FQNEAQ (reference sequence). This CDR3 is 18 amino acids long. The DNA of the CDR3 is TGTGCCAGCAGCCCCTCCCTGGGACAGGATGGGACCTACAATGAGCAGTCCTTC. Protein sequence: CASSPSLGQDGTYNEQSF.

The V gene is TRBV30, the J gene TRBJ2-2; 8 nucleotides agree with TRBD2. V dropped 3 bases and J dropped 2; count of bases not matched to a gene: 8. There are 16 residues in the CDR3. Germline CDR1 reads GTSNPN; CDR2 reads SVGIG (reference sequence). CDR3 DNA: TGTGCCTGGAGAGGACTAGCTATGACAAACACCGGGGAGCTGTTTTTT. Protein sequence: CAWRGLAMTNTGELFF.

This clonotype was counted at least ten times. V and J are TRBV28 and TRBJ2-4; 10 bases map to TRBD1. There are 16 residues in the CDR3. The V segment lost 4 bases and the J segment 2 bases; nucleotides outside the gene matches: 5. Germline CDR1 is MDHEN and CDR2 is SYDVKM. DNA of the CDR3: TGTGCCAGCAGTTACGGGACAGGGGTGACCAAAAACATTCAGTACTTC. It translates to CASSYGTGVTKNIQYF.

This clonotype came up many times. This sequence joins TRBV20-1 and TRBJ2-5, with 7 positions matching TRBD2. The germline V gene encodes CDR1 DFQATT and CDR2 SNEGSKA (reference sequence). V trimming: 8 bases; J trimming: 3 bases; junction bases outside the gene matches: 6. The CDR3 totals 12 residues. In nucleotides, the CDR3 is TGCAGTTCCCGGGGGGAAAAAGAGACCCAGTACTTC. It specifies CSSRGEKETQYF.

With respect to this clonotype: This sequence may be a read error, since a much larger clone differs from it by one base. J is TRBJ1-2 and V is TRBV11-3, with unresolved D. V lost 1 base, J lost 5 bases, and 14 bases lay in between. This CDR3 comprises 15 residues. Germline lookup yields CDR1 SGHNT and CDR2 YENEEA. Written as DNA, the CDR3 is TGTGCCAGCAGCTTAGGAGGGCCCACCATATATGGCTACACCTTC. Residues: CASSLGGPTIYGYTF.

V is TRBV4-3 and J is TRBJ1-5; the D gene is possibly TRBD1 (6 bases). The germline V gene encodes CDR1 LGHNA and CDR2 YSLEER. V gave up 3 bases and J gave up 10 bases, with 16 bases separating them. The CDR3 runs to 14 residues. The CDR3 DNA reads as TGCGCCAGCAGCCAGTCGGGGGGCCTTGACCCCCAGCATTTT. It specifies CASSQSGGLDPQHF.

This clonotype was seen a few times. One end of the junction is discordant with germline, which a read error may explain. CDR3 nucleotide sequence: TGTGCCAGCAGTCTATACCGGGACCCAAGAAACGCCATATATTTT. It translates to CASSLYRDPRNAIYF. The gene calls are TRBV27 and TRBJ1-3, with D maybe TRBD1 (5 bases). The CDR3 is made up of 15 amino acids. Germline V gene data show CDR1 as MNHEY and CDR2 as SMNVEV (reference sequence).

This clonotype has just a few counts. The V and J genes are TRBV3-1 and TRBJ1-1; 9 positions match TRBD1. There are 14 residues in the CDR3. Germline lookup yields CDR1 LGHDT and CDR2 YNNKEL (reference sequence). V lost 7 bases and J lost 8; bases outside the gene matches: 11. The CDR3 loop reads CASTLLGQGLEAFF. CDR3 in DNA: TGTGCCAGCACCCTGTTAGGACAGGGGCTCGAAGCTTTCTTT. The whole variable domain, remainder taken from reference TRBV3-1 and TRBJ1-1, is DTAVSQTPKYLVTQMGNDKSIKCEQNLGHDTMYWYKQDSKKFLKIMFSYNNKELIINETVPNRFSPKSPDKAHLNLHINSLELGDSAVYFCASTLLGQGLEAFFGQGTRLTVV.